This TCR beta chain was retrieved from a study of blood T cells in healthy people across ages. Regarding the study as a whole: TCR beta diversity, measured per million T cells, fell in a roughly linear way with age.

Alongside a J-beta primer mix, a sample-barcoded 5' primer served in a second PCR lasting about 6 to 12 cycles. Each cDNA molecule was tagged by a template-switch adaptor that had 12 random nucleotides. TCRdb independently ran MiXCR on the 5' RACE reads; one entry per CDR3 protein. The sample lists around 600,000 distinct CDR3 sequences, roughly 48% occurring once. Germline loops: CDR1 DFQATT, CDR2 SNEGSKA (reference sequence). V was pared by 5 bases and J by 4 bases, with 10 bases of the junction left unmatched. The CDR3 contains 14 residues. Regarding this clonotype: Its antigen is currently unknown.

The TCR comes from a man older than 75 in good health. The rearrangement joins TRBV20-1 to TRBJ2-5; TRBD1 matches at 7 bases. Sequencing input: blood. The CDR3 spells CSAAQGSQVETQYF. In DNA, the CDR3 is TGCAGTGCTGCACAGGGGTCCCAGGTAGAGACCCAGTACTTC.